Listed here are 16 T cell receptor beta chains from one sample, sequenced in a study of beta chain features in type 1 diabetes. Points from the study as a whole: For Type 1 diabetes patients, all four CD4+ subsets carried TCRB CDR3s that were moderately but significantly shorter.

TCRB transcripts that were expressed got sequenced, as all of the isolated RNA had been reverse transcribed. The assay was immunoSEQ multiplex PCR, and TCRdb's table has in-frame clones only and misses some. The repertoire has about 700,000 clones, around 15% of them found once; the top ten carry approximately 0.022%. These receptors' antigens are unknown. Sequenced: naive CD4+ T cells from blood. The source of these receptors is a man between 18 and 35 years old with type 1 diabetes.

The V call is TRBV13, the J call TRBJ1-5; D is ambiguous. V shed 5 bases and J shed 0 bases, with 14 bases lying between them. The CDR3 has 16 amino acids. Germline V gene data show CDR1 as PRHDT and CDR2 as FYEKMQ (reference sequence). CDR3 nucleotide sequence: TGTGCCAGCAGCCGCACCGGACGGGATAGCAATCAGCCCCAGCATTTT. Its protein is CASSRTGRDSNQPQHF.

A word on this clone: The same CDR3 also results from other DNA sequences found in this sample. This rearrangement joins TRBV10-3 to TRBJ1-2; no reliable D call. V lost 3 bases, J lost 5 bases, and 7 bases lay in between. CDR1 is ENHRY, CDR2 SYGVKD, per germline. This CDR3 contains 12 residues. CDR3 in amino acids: CAISESGYGYTF. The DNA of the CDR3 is TGTGCCATCAGTGAATCTGGGTATGGCTACACCTTC.

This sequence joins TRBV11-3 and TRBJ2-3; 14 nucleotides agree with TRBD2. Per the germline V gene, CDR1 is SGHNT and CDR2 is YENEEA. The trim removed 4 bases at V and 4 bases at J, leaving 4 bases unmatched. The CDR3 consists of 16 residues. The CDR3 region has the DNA TGTGCCAGCAGCTGGGGACTAGCGGGGGCCTCAGATACGCAGTATTTT. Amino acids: CASSWGLAGASDTQYF.

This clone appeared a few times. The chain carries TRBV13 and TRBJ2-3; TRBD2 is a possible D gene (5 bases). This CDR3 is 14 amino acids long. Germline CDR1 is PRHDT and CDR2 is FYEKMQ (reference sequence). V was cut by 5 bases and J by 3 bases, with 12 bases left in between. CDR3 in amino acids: CASSPYLATDTQYF. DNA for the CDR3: TGTGCCAGCAGCCCCTACTTAGCGACAGATACGCAGTATTTT.

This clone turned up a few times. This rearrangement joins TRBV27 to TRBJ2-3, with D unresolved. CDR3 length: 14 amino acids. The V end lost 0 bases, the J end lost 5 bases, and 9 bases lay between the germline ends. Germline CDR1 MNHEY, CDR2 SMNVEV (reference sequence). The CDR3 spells CASSLSSPEDTQYF. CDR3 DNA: TGTGCCAGCAGTTTATCGTCCCCCGAAGATACGCAGTATTTT.

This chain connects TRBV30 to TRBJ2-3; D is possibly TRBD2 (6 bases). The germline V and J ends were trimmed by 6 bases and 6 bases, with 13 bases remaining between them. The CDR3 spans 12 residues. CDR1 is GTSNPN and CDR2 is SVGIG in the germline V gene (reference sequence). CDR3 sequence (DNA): TGTGCCTGTCGGAGGGTGGGCGATACGCAGTATTTT. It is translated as CACRRVGDTQYF.

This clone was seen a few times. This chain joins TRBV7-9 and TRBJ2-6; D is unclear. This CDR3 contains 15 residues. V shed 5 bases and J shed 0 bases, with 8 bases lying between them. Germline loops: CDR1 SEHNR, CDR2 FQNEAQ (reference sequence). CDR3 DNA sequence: TGTGCCAGCAGCATTAGATACTCTGGGGCCAACGTCCTGACTTTC. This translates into CASSIRYSGANVLTF.

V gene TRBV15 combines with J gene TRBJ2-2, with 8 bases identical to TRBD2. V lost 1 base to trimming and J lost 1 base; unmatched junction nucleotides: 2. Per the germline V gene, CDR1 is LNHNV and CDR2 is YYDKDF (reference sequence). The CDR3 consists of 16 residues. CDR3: CATSRASGGNTGELFF. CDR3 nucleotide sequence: TGTGCCACCAGCAGAGCCAGCGGGGGGAACACCGGGGAGCTGTTTTTT.

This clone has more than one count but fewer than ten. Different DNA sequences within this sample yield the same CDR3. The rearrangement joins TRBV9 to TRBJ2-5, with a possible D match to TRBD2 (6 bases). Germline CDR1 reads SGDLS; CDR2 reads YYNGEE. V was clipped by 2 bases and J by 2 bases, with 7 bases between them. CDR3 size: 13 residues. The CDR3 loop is CASSVSGQETQYF. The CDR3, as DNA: TGTGCCAGCAGCGTTAGCGGTCAAGAGACCCAGTACTTC.

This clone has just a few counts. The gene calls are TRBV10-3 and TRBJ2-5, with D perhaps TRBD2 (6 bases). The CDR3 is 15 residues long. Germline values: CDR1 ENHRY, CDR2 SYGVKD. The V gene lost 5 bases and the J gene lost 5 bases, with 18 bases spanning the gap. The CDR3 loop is CAISPGTRGTETQYF. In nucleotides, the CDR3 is TGTGCCATCAGTCCCGGGACCCGCGGGACGGAGACCCAGTACTTC.

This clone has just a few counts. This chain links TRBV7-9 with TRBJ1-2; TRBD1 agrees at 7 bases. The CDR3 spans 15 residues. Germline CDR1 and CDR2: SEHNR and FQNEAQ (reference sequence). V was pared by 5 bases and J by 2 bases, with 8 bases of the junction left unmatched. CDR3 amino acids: CASSPSRQGNYGYTF. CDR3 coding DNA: TGTGCCAGCAGCCCTTCCCGACAGGGAAACTATGGCTACACCTTC.

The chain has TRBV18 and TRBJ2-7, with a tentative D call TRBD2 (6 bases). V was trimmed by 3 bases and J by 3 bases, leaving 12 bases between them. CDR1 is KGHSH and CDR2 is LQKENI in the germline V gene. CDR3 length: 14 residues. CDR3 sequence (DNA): TGTGCCAGCTCACCGGGGGGTAATGGCTACGAGCAGTACTTC. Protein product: CASSPGGNGYEQYF.

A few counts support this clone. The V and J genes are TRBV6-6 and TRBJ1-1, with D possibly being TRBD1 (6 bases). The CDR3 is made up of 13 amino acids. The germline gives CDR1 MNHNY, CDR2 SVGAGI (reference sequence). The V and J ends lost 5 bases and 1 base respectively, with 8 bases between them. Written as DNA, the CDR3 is TGTGCCAGCAGTCTACAGGGGAACACTGAAGCTTTCTTT. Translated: CASSLQGNTEAFF.

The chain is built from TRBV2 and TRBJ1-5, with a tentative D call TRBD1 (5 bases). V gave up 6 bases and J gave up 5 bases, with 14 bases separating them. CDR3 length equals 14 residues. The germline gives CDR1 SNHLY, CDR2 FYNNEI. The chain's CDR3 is CASRRGQGDQPQHF. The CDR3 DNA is TGTGCCAGCAGGAGAGGGCAGGGCGATCAGCCCCAGCATTTT.

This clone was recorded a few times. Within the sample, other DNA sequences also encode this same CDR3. In nucleotides, the CDR3 is TGTGCCAGCAGCTTAGAAATCGGGGAGCTGTTTTTT. This sequence encodes CASSLEIGELFF. The V and J genes are TRBV7-2 and TRBJ2-2; the D is unclear. The CDR3 has 12 amino acids. Trimming removed 1 base at V and 7 bases at J, with 4 bases between. Germline V lookup: CDR1 SGHTA, CDR2 FQGNSA.

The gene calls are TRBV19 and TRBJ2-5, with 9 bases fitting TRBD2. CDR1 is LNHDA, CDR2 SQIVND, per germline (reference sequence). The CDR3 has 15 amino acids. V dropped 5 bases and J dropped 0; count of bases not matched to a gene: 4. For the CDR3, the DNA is TGTGCCAGTAGTGGACTAGCGATCCACCAAGAGACCCAGTACTTC. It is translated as CASSGLAIHQETQYF.